These T cell receptor beta chains were read from a single sample in a study of T cell repertoires and HLA-DP antigens. Sequencing used immunoSEQ multiplex PCR; TCRdb keeps in-frame clones, though not all of them. The sample comprises about 89,000 clones, about nine tenths of which are singletons, and 1.5% to 2% rests with the top ten. Their target antigens are unknown. Sequenced: CD4+ T cells from PBMCs. Receptors originate from a man aged 45-65 years in good health and CMV-seronegative. Both conserved end residues are part of each CDR3. D genes are given only for firm matches. Clone sizes are given selectively: once, few, many, or a class where the clone is expanded.

length,V,size,D,J,CDR3,DNA
15,TRBV6-1,NA,NA,TRBJ2-7,CASRAGQGNLNEQYF,TGTGCCAGCAGAGCAGGGCAGGGGAATTTAAACGAGCAGTACTTC
14,TRBV19,few,NA,TRBJ1-4,CASSMGGGPEKLFF,TGTGCCAGTAGTATGGGAGGGGGACCCGAAAAACTGTTTTTT
13,TRBV4-3,NA,NA,TRBJ1-2,CASSQEYNYGYTF,TGCGCCAGCAGCCAAGAGTACAACTATGGCTACACCTTC
14,TRBV9,NA,NA,TRBJ1-3,CASSVEGSGNTIYF,TGTGCCAGCAGCGTAGAGGGTTCTGGAAACACCATATATTTT
15,TRBV9,once,NA,TRBJ1-2,CASSVSGRQNYGYTF,TGTGCCAGCAGCGTCTCGGGGCGCCAGAACTATGGCTACACCTTC
15,TRBV5-6,NA,NA,TRBJ1-2,CASSSPGTTLSGYTF,TGTGCCAGCAGCTCCCCCGGAACGACGCTGTCCGGCTACACCTTC
15,TRBV6-4,medium-sized,TRBD2,TRBJ2-3,CASSDTSGGADTQYF,TGTGCCAGCAGTGACACTAGCGGGGGGGCCGATACGCAGTATTTT
17,TRBV5-1,once,NA,TRBJ2-2,CASSLADRVWLAVFAVF,TGCGCCAGCAGCTTGGCGGACAGGGTTTGGCTAGCGGTGTTTGCTGTTTTT
12,TRBV7-3,NA,NA,TRBJ2-2,CASRSGSGELFF,TGTGCCAGCAGGTCCGGGTCCGGGGAGCTGTTTTTT
14,TRBV5-1,NA,NA,TRBJ2-5,CASSTPAGQETQYF,TGCGCCAGCAGCACCCCCGCAGGCCAAGAGACCCAGTACTTC
17,TRBV7-9,NA,TRBD1,TRBJ1-5,CASSLGQGAVSNQPQHF,TGTGCCAGCAGCTTAGGGCAGGGGGCAGTTAGCAATCAGCCCCAGCATTTT
13,TRBV29-1,NA,TRBD2,TRBJ2-1,CSVLLAALAEQFF,TGCAGCGTTCTACTAGCGGCCCTGGCTGAGCAGTTCTTC
16,TRBV9,NA,TRBD2,TRBJ2-5,CASSSGLAGFQETQYF,TGTGCCAGCAGCTCGGGACTAGCGGGGTTCCAAGAGACCCAGTACTTC
16,TRBV18,few,NA,TRBJ1-2,CASSPDGQTKTYGYTF,TGTGCCAGCTCACCAGATGGACAGACAAAGACCTATGGCTACACCTTC
15,TRBV7-6,NA,TRBD1,TRBJ1-2,CASSLNLGQNYGYTF,TGTGCCAGCAGCTTAAACCTGGGACAGAACTATGGCTACACCTTC
16,TRBV7-2,NA,NA,TRBJ1-1,CASRVRGGLMNTEAFF,TGTGCCAGCAGGGTACGGGGTGGGTTGATGAACACTGAAGCTTTCTTT
15,TRBV5-1,NA,NA,TRBJ2-6,CASSDRGSGANVLTF,TGCGCCAGCAGTGATAGGGGCTCTGGGGCCAACGTCCTGACTTTC
11,TRBV2,NA,NA,TRBJ2-3,CASSETDTQYF,TGTGCCAGCAGTGAAACAGATACGCAGTATTTT
16,TRBV6-1,NA,TRBD2,TRBJ2-3,CASSERLAGAFDTQYF,TGTGCCAGCAGTGAAAGGCTAGCGGGGGCCTTTGATACGCAGTATTTT
15,TRBV6-5,NA,TRBD1,TRBJ1-6,CASSYYGTVGSPLHF,TGTGCCAGCAGTTACTACGGGACAGTAGGGTCACCCCTCCACTTT
16,TRBV5-6,NA,TRBD1,TRBJ1-4,CASSNKPTGRGEKLFF,TGTGCCAGCAGCAATAAACCGACAGGGAGGGGCGAAAAACTGTTTTTT
11,TRBV25-1,once,NA,TRBJ1-2,CASTAGGGYTF,TGTGCCAGCACAGCGGGGGGGGGCTACACCTTC
17,TRBV18,NA,TRBD2,TRBJ2-1,CASSPPRTSGAYNEQFF,TGTGCCAGCTCACCACCCCGGACTAGCGGGGCCTACAATGAGCAGTTCTTC
14,TRBV19,NA,TRBD1,TRBJ2-5,CATNGDRGKETQYF,TGTGCAACCAACGGGGACAGGGGAAAAGAGACCCAGTACTTC
15,TRBV28,NA,NA,TRBJ1-4,CASSPRIGRGEKLFF,TGTGCCAGCAGTCCCCGGATAGGCCGAGGCGAAAAACTGTTTTTT
14,TRBV6-5,NA,NA,TRBJ1-1,CASSYAVMNTEAFF,TGTGCCAGCAGTTACGCAGTTATGAACACTGAAGCTTTCTTT
14,TRBV5-1,NA,NA,TRBJ2-7,CASSLVDSSYEQYF,TGCGCCAGCAGCTTAGTAGACAGTTCCTACGAGCAGTACTTC
13,TRBV5-1,NA,TRBD1,TRBJ1-1,CASTGGADTEAFF,TGCGCCAGCACAGGGGGCGCGGACACTGAAGCTTTCTTT
14,TRBV19,NA,TRBD1,TRBJ1-1,CASRRTGDPLGAFF,TGTGCCAGTCGCCGGACAGGGGACCCCCTCGGAGCTTTCTTT
16,TRBV5-4,few,NA,TRBJ2-1,CASSLGGARAVGEQFF,TGTGCCAGCAGCTTGGGGGGGGCGAGGGCTGTCGGTGAGCAGTTCTTC
14,TRBV5-1,once,NA,TRBJ1-1,CASSLEQMNTEAFF,TGCGCCAGCAGCTTGGAACAGATGAACACTGAAGCTTTCTTT
16,TRBV5-1,NA,TRBD1,TRBJ1-2,CASSLSLLQGARGYTF,TGCGCCAGCAGCCTTAGTCTGCTGCAGGGGGCGAGGGGCTACACCTTC
14,TRBV6-1,NA,NA,TRBJ2-7,CASSDGAGFYEQYF,TGTGCCAGCAGTGATGGCGCAGGGTTCTACGAGCAGTACTTC
17,TRBV6-1,NA,NA,TRBJ1-5,CASSEEFWDTLNQPQHF,TGTGCCAGCAGTGAAGAATTTTGGGACACCCTCAATCAGCCCCAGCATTTT
14,TRBV5-1,few,TRBD1,TRBJ1-2,CASRRDRSLYGYTF,TGCGCCAGCCGAAGGGACAGATCACTCTATGGCTACACCTTC
16,TRBV13,NA,TRBD2,TRBJ2-3,CASRFGLAGGSDTQYF,TGTGCCAGCAGATTCGGACTAGCGGGGGGGTCAGATACGCAGTATTTT
18,TRBV13,NA,TRBD2,TRBJ2-1,CASSLQSPLAGVPHEQFF,TGTGCCAGCAGCTTACAATCCCCCCTAGCGGGGGTGCCCCATGAGCAGTTCTTC
18,TRBV5-1,NA,NA,TRBJ1-3,CASSLALSGLGSGNTIYF,TGCGCCAGCAGCTTGGCTTTATCGGGGCTTGGCTCTGGAAACACCATATATTTT
15,TRBV9,NA,NA,TRBJ1-2,CASSLRGGDNYGYTF,TGTGCCAGCAGCCTTCGAGGCGGGGATAACTATGGCTACACCTTC
13,TRBV30,NA,NA,TRBJ1-1,CAWSWGDNTEAFF,TGTGCCTGGAGCTGGGGAGACAACACTGAAGCTTTCTTT